This T cell receptor (beta chain) is drawn from a study of post-analysis software for immune sequencing data. Study observations and caveats: TRBV5-6, TRBV5-1 and TRBV20-1 were among five TRBV segments more frequent in patients than controls. Those samples that were prepared in the same batch co-clustered strongly by F measure.

Every TCR beta cDNA library bore unique molecular identifiers. TCRdb passed the PCR reads through MiXCR, listing each CDR3 protein once. The sample shows hundreds of thousands of distinct CDR3 sequences, roughly 30% of them seen only once. This clonotype was recorded a few times. Its antigen remains unknown. This CDR3 spans 13 amino acids. Germline lookup yields CDR1 SGHTA and CDR2 FQGNSA. V shed 3 bases and J 7 bases; nucleotides not matched to a gene: 2. The chain combines TRBV7-2 with TRBJ1-5; 8 bases line up with TRBD1. The receptor comes from a girl under 18 with multiple sclerosis. The sample comprised blood. This CDR3 reads CASSFQGAQPQHF. In nucleotides, the CDR3 is TGTGCCAGCAGCTTCCAGGGGGCCCAGCCCCAGCATTTT.